These T cell receptor beta chains were read from a single sample in a study of cytomegalovirus exposure and HLA in healthy donors. Assay: immunoSEQ multiplex PCR; the TCRdb copy retains only in-frame clones and omits some. The repertoire holds fewer than 150,000 clones, approximately 79% seen once, with approximately 1.1% in the top ten. The sequenced sample was PBMCs. These receptors were collected from a female donor in good health and CMV-seronegative. CDR3s leave out the opening cysteine and the closing phenylalanine or tryptophan.

V gene: TRBV5-1
CDR3 protein: ASSLPFGTEAF

V gene: TRBV4-1
CDR3 protein: ASSHERLGQAATVEQY

V gene: TRBV13
CDR3 protein: ASSLGRGQGLNEQF

V gene: TRBV4-1
CDR3 protein: ASSQGTGLGTEAF

V gene: TRBV18
CDR3 protein: ASLGADRDHYNEQF

V gene: TRBV5-4
CDR3 protein: ASSFAGLDTVKQF

V gene: TRBV4-2
CDR3 protein: ASSQVRAGEMNTEAF

V gene: TRBV19
CDR3 protein: ASSTSPGGHNQPQH

V gene: TRBV5-6
CDR3 protein: ASRSPVRDRDNEQY

V gene: TRBV15
CDR3 protein: ATSTYTSASYNEQF

V gene: TRBV5-1
CDR3 protein: ASSRGQAATNEKLF

V gene: TRBV19
CDR3 protein: ASSINGDSYNEQF

V gene: TRBV2
CDR3 protein: ASSEIETQY

V gene: TRBV11-2
CDR3 protein: ASSRTGDGYT

V gene: TRBV6-4
CDR3 protein: ASSDPLLADTQY

V gene: TRBV27
CDR3 protein: ASSITGRNTEAF

V gene: TRBV27
CDR3 protein: ASSLATGWTEAF

V gene: TRBV15
CDR3 protein: ATTSGTSGTYEQY

V gene: TRBV7-8
CDR3 protein: ASSFGQGETEAF

V gene: TRBV7-9
CDR3 protein: ASSTNGERAF

V gene: TRBV2
CDR3 protein: ASRRQGRGYT

V gene: TRBV6-1
CDR3 protein: ASSPRERGQPQH

V gene: TRBV2
CDR3 protein: ASSAGPYTEAF

V gene: TRBV5-1
CDR3 protein: ASSQAGRGTDTQY

V gene: TRBV4-1
CDR3 protein: ASSQERGEADGYT

V gene: TRBV29-1
CDR3 protein: SVETSGNTGELF

V gene: TRBV5-6
CDR3 protein: ASSLSGQETQY

V gene: TRBV18
CDR3 protein: ASSESSGTGESF

V gene: TRBV6-1
CDR3 protein: ASSAPYLGEATDTQY

V gene: TRBV7-2
CDR3 protein: ASSSSGTKYQPQH

V gene: TRBV27
CDR3 protein: ASRPQDRENIQY

V gene: TRBV28
CDR3 protein: ASSSQGGEETQY

V gene: TRBV29-1
CDR3 protein: SVKNSGNTDTQY

V gene: TRBV6-1
CDR3 protein: ASSDRDRGTLNTEAF

V gene: TRBV5-6
CDR3 protein: ASSYLEASGRDEQY